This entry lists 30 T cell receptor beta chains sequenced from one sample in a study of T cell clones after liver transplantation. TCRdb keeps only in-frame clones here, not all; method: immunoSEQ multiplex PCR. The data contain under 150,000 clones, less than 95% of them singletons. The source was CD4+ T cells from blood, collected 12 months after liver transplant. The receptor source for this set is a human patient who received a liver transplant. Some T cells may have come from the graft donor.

The CDR3 DNA sequence: TGTGCCTGGAGTGGGACTTTTTCTGGAAACACCATATATTTT. Protein product: CAWSGTFSGNTIYF. The chain joins TRBV30 to TRBJ1-3, with D hard to call. V gave up 1 base and J gave up 1 base, with 8 bases separating them. Germline V CDR1 and CDR2: GTSNPN, SVGIG (reference sequence). This CDR3 comprises 14 residues.

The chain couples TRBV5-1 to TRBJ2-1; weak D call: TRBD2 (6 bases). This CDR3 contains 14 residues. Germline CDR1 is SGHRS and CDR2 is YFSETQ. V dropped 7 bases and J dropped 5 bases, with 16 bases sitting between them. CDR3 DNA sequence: TGCGCCAGCCGTATGCTCGGGAGCGACAATGAGCAGTTCTTC. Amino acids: CASRMLGSDNEQFF.

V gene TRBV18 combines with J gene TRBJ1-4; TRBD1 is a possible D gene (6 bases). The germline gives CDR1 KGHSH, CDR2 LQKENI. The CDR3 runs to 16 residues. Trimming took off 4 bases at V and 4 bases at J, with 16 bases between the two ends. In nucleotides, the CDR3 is TGTGCCAGCTCACTAAGACAGTGGGGGCTTAATGAAAAACTGTTTTTT. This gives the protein CASSLRQWGLNEKLFF. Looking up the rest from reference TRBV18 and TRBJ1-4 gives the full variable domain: NAGVMQNPRHLVRRRGQEARLRCSPMKGHSHVYWYRQLPEEGLKFMVYLQKENIIDESGMPKERFSAEFPKEGPSILRIQQVVRGDSAAYFCASSLRQWGLNEKLFFGSGTQLSVL.

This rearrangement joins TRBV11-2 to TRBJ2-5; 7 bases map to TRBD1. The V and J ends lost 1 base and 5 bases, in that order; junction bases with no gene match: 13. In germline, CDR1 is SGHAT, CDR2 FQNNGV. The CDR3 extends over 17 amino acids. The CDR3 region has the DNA TGTGCCAGCAGCTTAGGCGGTCTAGGGGGCGCAGGGGAGACCCAGTACTTC. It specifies CASSLGGLGGAGETQYF.

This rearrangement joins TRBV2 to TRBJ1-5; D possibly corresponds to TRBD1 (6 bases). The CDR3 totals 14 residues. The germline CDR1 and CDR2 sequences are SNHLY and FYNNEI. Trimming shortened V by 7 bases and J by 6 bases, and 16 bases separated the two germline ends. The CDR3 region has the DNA TGTGCCAGCACCCAGCGGGGGGCGGGTCAGCCCCAGCATTTT. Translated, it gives CASTQRGAGQPQHF.

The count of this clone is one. CDR3 loop: CASSSPPRVPYEQYF. The CDR3 nucleotides are TGTGCCAGCAGCTCCCCCCCTCGCGTCCCCTACGAGCAGTACTTC. The V and J genes are TRBV13 and TRBJ2-7; unclear D gene. The CDR3 totals 15 residues. The V gene lost 4 bases and the J gene lost 2 bases, with 15 bases spanning the gap. CDR1 and CDR2 from the germline V gene are PRHDT and FYEKMQ (reference sequence).

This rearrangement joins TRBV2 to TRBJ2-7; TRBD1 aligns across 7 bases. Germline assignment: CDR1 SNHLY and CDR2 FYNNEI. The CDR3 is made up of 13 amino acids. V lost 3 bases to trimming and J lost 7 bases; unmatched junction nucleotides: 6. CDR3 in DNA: TGTGCCAGCAGTGAGGACAGGTCCGGAGAGCAGTACTTC. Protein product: CASSEDRSGEQYF.

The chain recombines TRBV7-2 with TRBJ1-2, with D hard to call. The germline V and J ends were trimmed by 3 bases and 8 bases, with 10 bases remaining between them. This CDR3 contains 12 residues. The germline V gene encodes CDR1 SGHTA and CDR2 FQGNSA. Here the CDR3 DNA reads TGTGCCAGCAGCTTTCTGGGTTCCGGCTACACCTTC. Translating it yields CASSFLGSGYTF.

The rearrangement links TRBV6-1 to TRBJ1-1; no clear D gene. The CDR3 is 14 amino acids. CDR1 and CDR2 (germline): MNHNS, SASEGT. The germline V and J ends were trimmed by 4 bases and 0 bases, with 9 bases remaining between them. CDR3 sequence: CASSVYSLNTEAFF. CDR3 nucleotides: TGTGCCAGCAGTGTTTACAGCTTGAACACTGAAGCTTTCTTT.

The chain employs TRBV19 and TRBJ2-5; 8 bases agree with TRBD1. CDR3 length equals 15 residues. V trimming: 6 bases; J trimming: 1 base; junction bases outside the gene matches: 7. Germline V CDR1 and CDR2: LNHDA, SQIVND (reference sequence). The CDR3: CASRSRDRLQETQYF. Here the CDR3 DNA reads TGTGCCAGTAGATCCCGGGACAGGCTCCAAGAGACCCAGTACTTC.

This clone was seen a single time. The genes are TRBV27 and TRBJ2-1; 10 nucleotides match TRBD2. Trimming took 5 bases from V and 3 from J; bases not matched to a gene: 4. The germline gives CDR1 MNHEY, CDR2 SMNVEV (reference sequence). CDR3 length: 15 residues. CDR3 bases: TGTGCCAGCAGTCCCCTAGCGGGAGTCTACAATGAGCAGTTCTTC. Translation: CASSPLAGVYNEQFF.

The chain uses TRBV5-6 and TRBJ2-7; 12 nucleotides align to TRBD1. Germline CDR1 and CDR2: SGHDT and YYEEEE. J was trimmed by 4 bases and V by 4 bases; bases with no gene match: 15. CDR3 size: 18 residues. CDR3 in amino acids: CASSPRGTGGWGGYEQYF. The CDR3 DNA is TGTGCCAGCAGCCCAAGAGGGACAGGGGGCTGGGGAGGGTACGAGCAGTACTTC.

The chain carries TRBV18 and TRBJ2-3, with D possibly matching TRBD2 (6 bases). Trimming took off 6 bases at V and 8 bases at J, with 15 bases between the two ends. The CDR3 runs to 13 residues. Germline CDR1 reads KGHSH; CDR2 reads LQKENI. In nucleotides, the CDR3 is TGTGCCAGCTCCCCCTTGCGGGAAGGTACGCAGTATTTT. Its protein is CASSPLREGTQYF.

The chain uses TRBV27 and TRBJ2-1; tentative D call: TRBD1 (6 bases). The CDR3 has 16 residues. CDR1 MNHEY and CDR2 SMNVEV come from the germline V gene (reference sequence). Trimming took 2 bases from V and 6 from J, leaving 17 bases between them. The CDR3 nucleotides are TGTGCCAGCAGTTTACCCCCCCCACAGGGCCTCAATGAGCAGTTCTTC. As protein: CASSLPPPQGLNEQFF.

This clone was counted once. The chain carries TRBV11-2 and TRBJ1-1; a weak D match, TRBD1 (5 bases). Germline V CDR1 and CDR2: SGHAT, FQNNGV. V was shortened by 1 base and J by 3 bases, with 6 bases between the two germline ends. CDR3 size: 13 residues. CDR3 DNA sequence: TGTGCCAGCAGCTTAGCAGGGTACACTGAAGCTTTCTTT. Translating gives CASSLAGYTEAFF.

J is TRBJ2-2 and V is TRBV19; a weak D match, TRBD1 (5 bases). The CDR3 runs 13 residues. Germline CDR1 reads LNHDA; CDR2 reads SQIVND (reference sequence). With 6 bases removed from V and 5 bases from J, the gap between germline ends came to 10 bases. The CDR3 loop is CASSSTGTGELFF. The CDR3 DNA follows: TGTGCCAGTAGCTCTACAGGAACCGGGGAGCTGTTTTTT.

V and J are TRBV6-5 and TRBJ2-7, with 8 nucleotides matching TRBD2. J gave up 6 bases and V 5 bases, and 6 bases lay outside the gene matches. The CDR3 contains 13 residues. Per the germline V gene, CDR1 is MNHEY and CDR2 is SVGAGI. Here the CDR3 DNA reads TGTGCCAGCAGTAGGGGACTAGGTGGCGAGCAGTACTTC. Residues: CASSRGLGGEQYF.

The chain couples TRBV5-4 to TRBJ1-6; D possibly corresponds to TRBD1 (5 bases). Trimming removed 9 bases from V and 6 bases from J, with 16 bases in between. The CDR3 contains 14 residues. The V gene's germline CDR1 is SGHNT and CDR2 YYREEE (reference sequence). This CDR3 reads CATSLGQLNSPLHF. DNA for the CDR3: TGTGCCACCTCTCTGGGGCAGCTTAATTCACCCCTCCACTTT.

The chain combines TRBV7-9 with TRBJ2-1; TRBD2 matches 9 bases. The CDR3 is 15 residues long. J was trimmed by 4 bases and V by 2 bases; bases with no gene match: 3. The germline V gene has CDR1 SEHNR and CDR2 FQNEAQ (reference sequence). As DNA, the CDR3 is TGTGCCAGCAGCTTAAGGAGCGGGGGGTACAATGAGCAGTTCTTC. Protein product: CASSLRSGGYNEQFF. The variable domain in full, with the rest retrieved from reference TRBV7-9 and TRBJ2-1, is DTGVSQNPRHKITKRGQNVTFRCDPISEHNRLYWYRQTLGQGPEFLTYFQNEAQLEKSRLLSDRFSAERPKGSFSTLEIQRTEQGDSAMYLCASSLRSGGYNEQFFGPGTRLTVL.

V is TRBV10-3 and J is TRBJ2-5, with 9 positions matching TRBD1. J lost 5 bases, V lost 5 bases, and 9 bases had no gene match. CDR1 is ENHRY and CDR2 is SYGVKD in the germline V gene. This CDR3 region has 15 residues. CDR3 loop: CAISSGQGSDETQYF. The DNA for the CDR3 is TGTGCCATCAGTTCGGGACAGGGAAGTGACGAGACCCAGTACTTC.

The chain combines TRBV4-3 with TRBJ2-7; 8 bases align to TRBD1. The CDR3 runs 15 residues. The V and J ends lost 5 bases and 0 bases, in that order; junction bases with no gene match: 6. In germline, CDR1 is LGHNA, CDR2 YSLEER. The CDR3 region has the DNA TGCGCCAGCAGCTTACAGGGGGATAGCTCCTACGAGCAGTACTTC. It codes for CASSLQGDSSYEQYF.

For the CDR3, the DNA is TGTGCCAGCAGCTTAAGGGCGGGAGGCCAGAACACCGGGGAGCTGTTTTTT. Translating gives CASSLRAGGQNTGELFF. This rearrangement joins TRBV7-3 to TRBJ2-2; 8 nucleotides match TRBD2. The V gene end was trimmed by 1 base and the J gene end by 1 base; junction bases not matched to a gene: 5. Germline CDR1 reads SGHTA; CDR2 reads FQGTGA. CDR3 size: 17 residues.

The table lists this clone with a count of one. CDR3: CASSLAAGANTEAFF. The CDR3 coding sequence is TGTGCCAGCAGCTTGGCCGCAGGGGCGAACACTGAAGCTTTCTTT. The genes are TRBV5-5 and TRBJ1-1, with D possibly matching TRBD1 (6 bases). V lost 0 bases and J 1 base, leaving 10 bases between the germline ends. This CDR3 is built from 15 residues. In germline, CDR1 is SGHKS, CDR2 YYEKEE (reference sequence). Based on the CDR3 plus reference TRBV5-5 and TRBJ1-1, the full variable domain is DAGVTQSPTHLIKTRGQQVTLRCSPISGHKSVSWYQQVLGQGPQFIFQYYEKEERGRGNFPDRFSARQFPNYSSELNVNALLLGDSALYLCASSLAAGANTEAFFGQGTRLTVV.

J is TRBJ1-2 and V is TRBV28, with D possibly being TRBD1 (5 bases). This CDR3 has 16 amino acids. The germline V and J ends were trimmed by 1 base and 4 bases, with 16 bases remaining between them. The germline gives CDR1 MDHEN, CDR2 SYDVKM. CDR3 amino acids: CASSLLAGGLSYGYTF. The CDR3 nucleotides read TGTGCCAGCAGTTTATTGGCCGGGGGTCTAAGCTATGGCTACACCTTC.

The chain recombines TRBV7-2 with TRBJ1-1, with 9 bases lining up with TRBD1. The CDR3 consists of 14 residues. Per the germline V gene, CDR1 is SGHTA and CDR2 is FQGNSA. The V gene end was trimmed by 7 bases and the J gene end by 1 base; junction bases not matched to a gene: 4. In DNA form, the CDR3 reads TGTGCCAGCACGCGGGACAGGGCGAACACTGAAGCTTTCTTT. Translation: CASTRDRANTEAFF.

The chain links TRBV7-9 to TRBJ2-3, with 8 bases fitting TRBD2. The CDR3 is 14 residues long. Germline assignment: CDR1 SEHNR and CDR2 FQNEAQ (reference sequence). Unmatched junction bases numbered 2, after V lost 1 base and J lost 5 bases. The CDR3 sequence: CASSLVAGRDTQYF. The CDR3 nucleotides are TGTGCCAGCAGCTTAGTAGCGGGAAGAGATACGCAGTATTTT.

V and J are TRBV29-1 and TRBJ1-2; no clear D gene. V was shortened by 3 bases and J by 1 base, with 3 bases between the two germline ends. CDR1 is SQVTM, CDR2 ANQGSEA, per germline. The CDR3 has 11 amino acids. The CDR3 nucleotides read TGCAGCGTTGACAGTAACTATGGCTACACCTTC. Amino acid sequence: CSVDSNYGYTF. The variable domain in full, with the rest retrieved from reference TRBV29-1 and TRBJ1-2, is SAVISQKPSRDICQRGTSLTIQCQVDSQVTMMFWYRQQPGQSLTLIATANQGSEATYESGFVIDKFPISRPNLTFSTLTVSNMSPEDSSIYLCSVDSNYGYTFGSGTRLTVV.

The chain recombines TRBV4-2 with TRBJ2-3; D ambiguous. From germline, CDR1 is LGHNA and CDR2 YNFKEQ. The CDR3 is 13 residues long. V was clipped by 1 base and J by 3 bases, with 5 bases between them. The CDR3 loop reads CASSQGVTDTQYF. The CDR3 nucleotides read TGTGCCAGCAGCCAAGGGGTGACAGATACGCAGTATTTT.

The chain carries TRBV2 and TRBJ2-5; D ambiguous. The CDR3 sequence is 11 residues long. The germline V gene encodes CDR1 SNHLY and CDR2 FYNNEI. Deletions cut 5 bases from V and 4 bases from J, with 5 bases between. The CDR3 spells CASSPGETQYF. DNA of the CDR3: TGTGCCAGCAGTCCAGGAGAGACCCAGTACTTC.

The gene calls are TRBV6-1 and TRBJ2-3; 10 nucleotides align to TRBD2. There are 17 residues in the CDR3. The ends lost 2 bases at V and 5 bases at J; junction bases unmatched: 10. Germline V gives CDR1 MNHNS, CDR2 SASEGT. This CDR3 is CASSEFLAGVQRDTQYF. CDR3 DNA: TGTGCCAGCAGTGAATTCCTAGCGGGAGTGCAGCGAGATACGCAGTATTTT.